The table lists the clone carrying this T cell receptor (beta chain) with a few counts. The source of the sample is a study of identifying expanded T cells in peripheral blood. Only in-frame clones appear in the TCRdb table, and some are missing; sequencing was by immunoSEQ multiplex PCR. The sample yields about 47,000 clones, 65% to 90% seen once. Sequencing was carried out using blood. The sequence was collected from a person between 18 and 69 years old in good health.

The CDR3 DNA is TGCGCCAGCAGCTTGGGGGCCGGGACAACCTACAATGAGCAGTTCTTC. Amino acids: CASSLGAGTTYNEQFF. The V call is TRBV5-1, the J call TRBJ2-1, with a possible D match to TRBD1 (6 bases). CDR1 and CDR2 (germline): SGHRS, YFSETQ. The CDR3 spans 16 residues. The V and J ends lost 0 bases and 2 bases respectively, with 12 bases between them.